These T cell receptor beta chains were read from a single sample in a study of graft-versus-host responses after intestinal transplantation. The method was immunoSEQ multiplex PCR; TCRdb's version includes in-frame clones alone and lacks a portion of them. The sample has tens of thousands of clones, approximately 92% seen once. The starting material was PBMCs, obtained around 270 days after intestinal transplant. The receptors come from a human patient who received an intestinal transplant, so some T cells may come from the graft donor. CDR3s include the opening cysteine and the closing phenylalanine or tryptophan. A D gene is named only where the DNA matches it firmly. The listing skips clone size in some rows; elsewhere it reads once, few, many or a size class.

- TRBJ2-2 TRBD1 TRBV19 15 TGTGCCAGTAGTCCCGGGACAGTGAACACCGGGGAGCTGTTTTTT CASSPGTVNTGELFF
once TRBJ1-1 - TRBV27 17 TGTGCCAGCAGTTTAGGCCCTAACAGGGAGTTGAACACTGAAGCTTTCTTT CASSLGPNRELNTEAFF
- TRBJ2-7 - TRBV30 13 TGTGCCTGGAGTATTGGAGGTTCCTACGAGCAGTACTTC CAWSIGGSYEQYF
- TRBJ2-2 - TRBV29-1 16 TGCAGCGCCAAAAGGGTCGCAGGGGAATTCCCCGGGGAGCTGTTTTTT CSAKRVAGEFPGELFF
once TRBJ2-7 - TRBV6-1 13 TGTGCCAGCAGCTTTGAAACCGCCGCCTCAAGATACTTC CASSFETAASRYF
- TRBJ2-5 - TRBV6-5 14 TGTGCCAGCAGTCCCGACAGGATGGAGGAGACCCAGTACTTC CASSPDRMEETQYF
once TRBJ2-7 - TRBV5-1 13 TGCGCCAGCAGCTTGATTCAGGCCTACGAGCAGTACTTC CASSLIQAYEQYF
- TRBJ1-2 - TRBV6-5 12 TGTGCCAGCAGTTACTTCAGGGGAGGCTACACCTTC CASSYFRGGYTF
- TRBJ1-6 - TRBV19 15 TGTGCCAGTAGTAATCGGGAAACTCTTAATTCACCCCTCCACTTT CASSNRETLNSPLHF
- TRBJ2-7 - TRBV6-1 14 TGTGCCAGCAGTTGGACAGCCCTGCCCTACGAGCAGTACTTC CASSWTALPYEQYF
- TRBJ1-1 TRBD1 TRBV5-6 19 TGTGCCAGCAGCCCTTACAGACATACCGGGACAGGGGTGAACACTGAAGCTTTCTTT CASSPYRHTGTGVNTEAFF
- TRBJ2-1 TRBD2 TRBV5-1 18 TGCGCCAGCAGCGGACTCATAGCGGGAGTCGCCTCCTACAATGAGCAGTTCTTC CASSGLIAGVASYNEQFF
- TRBJ2-7 TRBD1 TRBV7-9 14 TGTGCCAGCAGCTTAGGCCAGGGGGACTACGAGCAGTACTTC CASSLGQGDYEQYF
- TRBJ2-7 TRBD1 TRBV7-9 15 TGTGCCAGCAGCTGGGGGACAGGGGACCTCTACGAGCAGTACTTC CASSWGTGDLYEQYF
- TRBJ1-3 - TRBV5-4 15 TGTGCCAGCAGCGTGGCCGGAACTGCGGGAAACACCATATATTTT CASSVAGTAGNTIYF
- TRBJ2-5 - TRBV6-6 14 TGTGCCAGCAGTTCTGGGACTCGACAAGAGACCCAGTACTTC CASSSGTRQETQYF
- TRBJ2-7 TRBD2 TRBV5-4 15 TGTGCCAGCAGCTTGACTAGCGACCCGATGGGCGAGCAGTACTTC CASSLTSDPMGEQYF
once TRBJ2-7 - TRBV21-1 14 TGTGCCAGCAGCAAAGTGACAGGGGGCGACGAGCAGTACTTC CASSKVTGGDEQYF
- TRBJ2-7 - TRBV4-1 15 TGCGCCAGCAGCCAAGAAGAAGGGTCTGGCTACGAGCAGTACTTC CASSQEEGSGYEQYF
- TRBJ1-1 - TRBV28 18 TGTGCCAGCAGTTTCCCTCCGTGGCTCGGCGAGGGTAACACTGAAGCTTTCTTT CASSFPPWLGEGNTEAFF
- TRBJ2-1 TRBD2 TRBV18 15 TGTGCCAGCTCACCTGGACTAGCGGGAGGAAATGAGCAGTTCTTC CASSPGLAGGNEQFF
- TRBJ2-7 - TRBV4-1 14 TGCGCCAGCAGTCCCTTAGGCAGCGCCTACGAGCAGTACTTC CASSPLGSAYEQYF
once TRBJ1-3 - TRBV28 14 TGTGCCAGCAGTCGGCCCAGCTCTGGAAACACCATATATTTT CASSRPSSGNTIYF
- TRBJ2-3 TRBD2 TRBV19 14 TGTGCCAGTAGCGGACTAGCGGGAGCAGATACGCAGTATTTT CASSGLAGADTQYF
- TRBJ2-7 TRBD1 TRBV19 18 TGTGCCAGTAGCCAGGGTCCTTTGACCGGGACAGGGGCCTACGAGCAGTACTTC CASSQGPLTGTGAYEQYF
- TRBJ2-1 TRBD2 TRBV7-9 17 TGTGCCAGCAGCTGGGCAGCGGCGGGAGGGCCGTGGAATGAGCAGTTCTTC CASSWAAAGGPWNEQFF
- TRBJ2-1 TRBD2 TRBV6-6 16 TGTGCCAGCAGTTATTCGCGGGGCGGGAGGGGGCATGAGCAGTTCTTC CASSYSRGGRGHEQFF
- TRBJ2-7 - TRBV19 15 TGTGCCAGTAGTATAGGGGGCGGGACAGCCTACGAGCAGTACTTC CASSIGGGTAYEQYF
once TRBJ1-6 TRBD1 TRBV27 15 TGTGCCAGCAGTCCCTCGGGACAGGGGCGCTCACCCCTCCACTTT CASSPSGQGRSPLHF
- TRBJ2-7 TRBD1 TRBV6-1 17 TGTGCCAGCAGTGACGAGGGACAGGGTCCTCCACCCTACGAGCAGTACTTC CASSDEGQGPPPYEQYF
few TRBJ2-7 - TRBV18 13 TGTGCCAGCTCACCCAGAAGACAGGACGAGCAGTACTTC CASSPRRQDEQYF
- TRBJ2-7 TRBD1 TRBV4-1 17 TGCGCCAGCAGCCAAGAAAACAACCGGGACAGCTCCTACGAGCAGTACTTC CASSQENNRDSSYEQYF
- TRBJ1-3 TRBD1 TRBV2 13 TGTGCCAGCAGGACAGGGGCTGGAAACACCATATATTTT CASRTGAGNTIYF
- TRBJ1-1 - TRBV15 14 TGTGCCACCAGCAGAGAGAGGGGTGGTACTGAAGCTTTCTTT CATSRERGGTEAFF
- TRBJ2-7 - TRBV27 12 TGTGCCAGCGGGCGGATCCTCTACGAGCAGTACTTC CASGRILYEQYF
- TRBJ1-2 - TRBV19 16 TGTGCCAGTAGCAGGGCTGGGCAGGGCCCCTACTATGGCTACACCTTC CASSRAGQGPYYGYTF
once TRBJ2-1 - TRBV29-1 14 TGCAGCGGCCGCCGAGGCATGTCCTACAATGAGCAGTTCTTC CSGRRGMSYNEQFF
- TRBJ2-3 - TRBV4-1 14 TGCGCCAGCAGCCAAGAGCCCACCACAGATACGCAGTATTTT CASSQEPTTDTQYF
few TRBJ1-1 - TRBV12-5 14 TGTGCTAGTGGTTTGGGCCGAGGGGACACTGAAGCTTTCTTT CASGLGRGDTEAFF
- TRBJ2-7 TRBD2 TRBV7-9 15 TGTGCCAGCAGCGGGACTAGCGGGAGGGCCGACGAGCAGTACTTC CASSGTSGRADEQYF
once TRBJ2-3 TRBD2 TRBV10-3 11 TGTGCCATCGGGGGGGCAGATACGCAGTATTTT CAIGGADTQYF
- TRBJ2-3 TRBD2 TRBV9 16 TGTGCCAGCAGCGCGGGGGGAGGGTCTAGCACAGATACGCAGTATTTT CASSAGGGSSTDTQYF
- TRBJ1-3 - TRBV30 12 TGTGCCTGGAGTGTCTCTGGAAACACCATATATTTT CAWSVSGNTIYF